Shown below are 26 T cell receptor beta chains from a single sample sequenced in a study of shared clonotypes between healthy human individuals. The repertoire was sequenced with immunoSEQ multiplex PCR; TCRdb's copy has only in-frame clones and lacks some. The sample records 1.6 million or so clones, 96% being singletons. The material sequenced was naive CD4+ T cells sorted from blood. Subset specified: CD45RA+ positively selected. Receptors originate from a man aged 25-40 years in good health.

The V and J genes are TRBV2 and TRBJ2-7; no firm D call. Germline V gives CDR1 SNHLY, CDR2 FYNNEI. V lost 4 bases, J lost 4 bases, and 14 bases lay in between. The CDR3 is 14 residues long. The CDR3 loop is CASSVGSGVYEQYF. CDR3 DNA sequence: TGTGCCAGCAGTGTAGGTTCTGGGGTTTACGAGCAGTACTTC.

J is TRBJ2-5 and V is TRBV25-1; 12 positions match TRBD2. V trimming: 5 bases; J trimming: 5 bases; junction bases outside the gene matches: 15. Germline-derived CDR1 and CDR2 are MGHDK and SYGVNS. This CDR3 spans 18 amino acids. The DNA for the CDR3 is TGTGCCAGCAGTTTGGGGGCGACTAGCGGGAGAGGAGAGGAGACCCAGTACTTC. Protein: CASSLGATSGRGEETQYF.

The J gene is TRBJ2-2, the V gene TRBV6-1; a possible D gene is TRBD2 (6 bases). Germline CDR1 MNHNS, CDR2 SASEGT. V lost 9 bases, J lost 2 bases, and 16 bases lay in between. The CDR3 is 15 amino acids. CDR3 amino acids: CASSGSLINTGELFF. CDR3 DNA sequence: TGTGCCAGTTCCGGGAGCCTGATCAACACCGGGGAGCTGTTTTTT.

This clone was observed a single time. V usage is TRBV2 and J usage is TRBJ2-1, with a weak D call TRBD1 (5 bases). The V gene lost 7 bases and the J gene lost 4 bases, with 29 bases spanning the gap. Germline V gene data show CDR1 as SNHLY and CDR2 as FYNNEI. CDR3 length: 19 amino acids. The CDR3 loop is CASMGPPRRTLGRYNEQFF. CDR3 coding DNA: TGTGCCAGCATGGGGCCGCCCCGCAGGACATTAGGGCGTTACAATGAGCAGTTCTTC.

The rearrangement joins TRBV10-2 to TRBJ2-1, with 7 positions matching TRBD1. Germline V gene sequence: CDR1 WSHSY, CDR2 SAAADI. This CDR3 spans 16 amino acids. V was pared by 3 bases and J by 5 bases, with 10 bases of the junction left unmatched. The CDR3 spells CASSDRKQGTNNEQFF. The CDR3 nucleotides read TGCGCCAGCAGTGATCGAAAACAGGGGACCAACAATGAGCAGTTCTTC.

The rearrangement uses TRBV9 and TRBJ2-7; 9 bases are a match to TRBD2. Germline trimming cut 0 bases from V and 3 bases from J; bases unmatched to any gene: 7. Germline V gene lookup returns CDR1 SGDLS and CDR2 YYNGEE. The CDR3 sequence is 16 residues long. CDR3 coding DNA: TGTGCCAGCAGCGTAGGAGGGGGTAGCGGGAGCTACGAGCAGTACTTC. Its protein is CASSVGGGSGSYEQYF.

J is TRBJ2-7 and V is TRBV15, with D possibly TRBD2 on 6 matching bases. The CDR3 extends over 14 amino acids. V was clipped by 6 bases and J by 2 bases, with 14 bases between them. CDR1 is LNHNV, CDR2 YYDKDF, per germline (reference sequence). The DNA of the CDR3 is TGTGCCACCAGGGCCGGGACTTACACCTACGAGCAGTACTTC. Protein product: CATRAGTYTYEQYF.

The chain uses TRBV5-4 and TRBJ2-3, with D tentatively TRBD2 (6 bases). Germline lookup yields CDR1 SGHNT and CDR2 YYREEE (reference sequence). The CDR3 runs to 12 residues. Trimming shortened V by 6 bases and J by 3 bases, and 8 bases separated the two germline ends. The CDR3 loop is CASNRGTDTQYF. In nucleotides, the CDR3 is TGTGCCAGCAACCGGGGGACAGATACGCAGTATTTT.

The chain uses TRBV7-2 and TRBJ1-2; 8 positions agree with TRBD1. CDR3 length: 15 amino acids. The germline gives CDR1 SGHTA, CDR2 FQGNSA. V shed 3 bases and J 4 bases; nucleotides not matched to a gene: 7. CDR3 protein: CASSLDRVEGYGYTF. In DNA form, the CDR3 reads TGTGCCAGCAGCTTGGACAGGGTCGAAGGCTATGGCTACACCTTC.

This sequence joins TRBV18 and TRBJ1-1, with 8 bases fitting TRBD1. With 3 bases clipped from V and 1 base from J, the junction kept 4 bases outside the gene matches. The CDR3 spans 15 residues. Germline-derived CDR1 and CDR2 are KGHSH and LQKENI. The CDR3, as DNA: TGTGCCAGCTCACCTCAGGGGGCGACGAACACTGAAGCTTTCTTT. Translated, it gives CASSPQGATNTEAFF.

The rearrangement joins TRBV19 to TRBJ1-2; tentative D call: TRBD1 (6 bases). The CDR3 totals 15 residues. Germline lookup yields CDR1 LNHDA and CDR2 SQIVND (reference sequence). Trimming took 5 bases from V and 4 from J, leaving 17 bases between them. CDR3 amino acids: CASSPGQSLPYGYTF. The CDR3 nucleotides read TGTGCCAGTAGTCCTGGACAGAGTCTACCCTATGGCTACACCTTC.

The rearrangement links TRBV28 to TRBJ1-2, with 8 bases lining up with TRBD1. V trimming: 5 bases; J trimming: 1 base; junction bases outside the gene matches: 6. The CDR3 covers 15 residues. Germline-derived CDR1 and CDR2 are MDHEN and SYDVKM. Written as DNA, the CDR3 is TGTGCCAGCAGTCGGACCGGACAGGGTAACTATGGCTACACCTTC. This translates into CASSRTGQGNYGYTF.

This chain uses TRBV18 with TRBJ2-3; 10 bases agree with TRBD2. The V gene's germline CDR1 is KGHSH and CDR2 LQKENI. The CDR3 covers 17 residues. V was pared by 2 bases and J by 5 bases, with 10 bases of the junction left unmatched. CDR3 residues: CASSPSRPSGSGDTQYF. As DNA, the CDR3 is TGTGCCAGCTCACCAAGTCGCCCTAGCGGGAGCGGAGATACGCAGTATTTT.

This chain links TRBV28 with TRBJ1-5, with TRBD1 matching over 7 bases. The CDR3 is 18 amino acids. The V segment lost 4 bases and the J segment 4 bases; nucleotides outside the gene matches: 16. The germline gives CDR1 MDHEN, CDR2 SYDVKM. The CDR3 sequence is CASSSIYVDRFGNQPQHF. Written as DNA, the CDR3 is TGTGCCAGCAGTTCCATATATGTGGACAGGTTTGGGAATCAGCCCCAGCATTTT. The whole variable domain, filled in from reference TRBV28 and TRBJ1-5, reads DVKVTQSSRYLVKRTGEKVFLECVQDMDHENMFWYRQDPGLGLRLIYFSYDVKMKEKGDIPEGYSVSREKKERFSLILESASTNQTSMYLCASSSIYVDRFGNQPQHFGDGTRLSIL.

The chain joins TRBV5-4 to TRBJ2-7, with TRBD2 matching 9 bases. Unmatched junction bases numbered 10, after V lost 2 bases and J lost 4 bases. The CDR3 is 16 amino acids. The germline CDR1 and CDR2 sequences are SGHNT and YYREEE (reference sequence). The CDR3 DNA reads TGTGCCAGCAGCTTCGCCGCCACTAGCGGGTATTACGAGCAGTACTTC. It yields the protein CASSFAATSGYYEQYF.

The chain joins TRBV27 to TRBJ2-1; D might be TRBD1 or TRBD2, each matching 5 bases. The germline CDR1 and CDR2 sequences are MNHEY and SMNVEV (reference sequence). The V end lost 2 bases, the J end lost 4 bases, and 21 bases lay between the germline ends. The CDR3 loop spans 18 amino acids. CDR3: CASSLPLFRDGKYNEQFF. CDR3 DNA sequence: TGTGCCAGCAGTTTACCCCTGTTTCGGGACGGGAAATACAATGAGCAGTTCTTC.

This chain connects TRBV7-9 to TRBJ1-3, with TRBD1 matching over 8 bases. CDR1 SEHNR and CDR2 FQNEAQ come from the germline V gene (reference sequence). The CDR3 has 17 residues. Trimming cost V 1 base and J 4 bases; bases outside gene matches: 9. The DNA for the CDR3 is TGTGCCAGCAGCTTAGAGTTACGGACAGGGCTAGGAAACACCATATATTTT. Amino acid sequence: CASSLELRTGLGNTIYF. The complete variable domain, with remaining parts taken from reference TRBV7-9 and TRBJ1-3, reads DTGVSQNPRHKITKRGQNVTFRCDPISEHNRLYWYRQTLGQGPEFLTYFQNEAQLEKSRLLSDRFSAERPKGSFSTLEIQRTEQGDSAMYLCASSLELRTGLGNTIYFGEGSWLTVV.

In nucleotides, the CDR3 is TGTGCCAGCTCACCCAACAGGGGGAGCAATGAGCAGTTCTTC. Its translation is CASSPNRGSNEQFF. This chain links TRBV18 with TRBJ2-1, with 8 nucleotides matching TRBD1. The V and J ends lost 3 bases and 6 bases, in that order; junction bases with no gene match: 4. The CDR3 consists of 14 residues. Germline lookup yields CDR1 KGHSH and CDR2 LQKENI.

The J gene is TRBJ1-2, the V gene TRBV6-1; D is ambiguous. The length of the CDR3 is 13 residues. Germline lookup yields CDR1 MNHNS and CDR2 SASEGT. Between the trimmed V and J ends, which lost 6 bases and 1 base, there was a span of 9 bases. The CDR3 loop reads CASRFEVNYGYTF. CDR3 DNA: TGTGCCAGCAGATTCGAGGTTAACTATGGCTACACCTTC.

The V call is TRBV5-1, the J call TRBJ1-4; TRBD1 aligns across 8 bases. Germline V lookup: CDR1 SGHRS, CDR2 YFSETQ. The V segment lost 0 bases and the J segment 3 bases; nucleotides outside the gene matches: 4. The CDR3 contains 16 residues. CDR3 loop: CASSLAGTGANEKLFF. The CDR3 DNA follows: TGCGCCAGCAGCTTGGCCGGGACAGGCGCTAATGAAAAACTGTTTTTT. Filled out from reference TRBV5-1 and TRBJ1-4, the complete variable domain reads KAGVTQTPRYLIKTRGQQVTLSCSPISGHRSVSWYQQTPGQGLQFLFEYFSETQRNKGNFPGRFSGRQFSNSRSEMNVSTLELGDSALYLCASSLAGTGANEKLFFGSGTQLSVL.

The chain couples TRBV7-3 to TRBJ2-4, with 11 bases aligning to TRBD2. Looked up from germline, CDR1 is SGHTA and CDR2 is FQGTGA. The V and J ends lost 2 bases and 0 bases, in that order; junction bases with no gene match: 9. The CDR3 totals 19 residues. CDR3 nucleotides: TGTGCCAGCAGCTTAGGGGCTGTAGCGGGAGGGTTAGCCAAAAACATTCAGTACTTC. This encodes CASSLGAVAGGLAKNIQYF.

The count of this clone is one. J is TRBJ1-1 and V is TRBV7-2; no definite D call. The V end lost 7 bases, the J end lost 0 bases, and 12 bases lay between the germline ends. In germline, CDR1 is SGHTA, CDR2 FQGNSA. The CDR3 covers 14 residues. CDR3 in DNA: TGTGCCAGCACCGACGGACCAATGAACACTGAAGCTTTCTTT. Its protein is CASTDGPMNTEAFF.

V and J are TRBV5-8 and TRBJ1-4; D call uncertain. The V end lost 4 bases, the J end lost 11 bases, and 15 bases lay between the germline ends. The CDR3 is 13 residues long. Germline V lookup: CDR1 SGHTS, CDR2 YDEGEE. This CDR3 reads CASSTMGGGKLFF. The CDR3 DNA follows: TGTGCCAGCAGCACGATGGGCGGTGGGAAACTGTTTTTT.

V usage is TRBV11-2 and J usage is TRBJ2-5; 7 bases are shared with TRBD2. The junction had 16 bases not matched to a gene; V was cut back by 4 bases and J by 5 bases. Germline V gene sequence: CDR1 SGHAT, CDR2 FQNNGV. This CDR3 contains 17 residues. CDR3: CASSSNKMTSMGETQYF. CDR3 DNA sequence: TGTGCCAGCAGCTCAAACAAAATGACTAGCATGGGGGAGACCCAGTACTTC.

Only one count was recorded for this clone. The rearrangement joins TRBV14 to TRBJ2-1; TRBD2 is a possible D gene (6 bases). Trimming stripped 4 bases from V and 0 bases from J, with 19 bases between. Germline CDR1 and CDR2: SGHDN and FVKESK. The CDR3 has 18 residues. CDR3 bases: TGTGCCAGCAGCCGCCGGGGGACCGGTCACGGCTCCTACAATGAGCAGTTCTTC. As protein: CASSRRGTGHGSYNEQFF.

This chain uses TRBV11-3 with TRBJ2-1; 9 nucleotides line up with TRBD2. Germline loops: CDR1 SGHNT, CDR2 YENEEA. This CDR3 is 14 amino acids long. V shed 5 bases, J shed 3 bases, and the junction held 2 bases outside the gene matches. CDR3 protein: CASSRAGGYNEQFF. In DNA, the CDR3 is TGTGCCAGCAGCCGAGCGGGAGGCTACAATGAGCAGTTCTTC.